This passage covers 32 T cell receptor beta chains from one sample sequenced in a study of response to subunit inactivated influenza vaccine. Via MiXCR, TCRdb re-called the RT-PCR reads, giving one row per CDR3 protein. The data contain 800,000 or so distinct CDR3 sequences, 21% of them singletons. Sequencing was performed on PBMCs from blood, taken about 5 days after vaccination. These receptors came from a man aged 45-65 years who received an inactivated influenza vaccine.

Remarks on this clonotype: Possible read error: a much larger clone is one base away. The J gene is TRBJ1-2, the V gene TRBV3-1; D is uncertain. V lost 4 bases and J lost 3, with 6 bases in between. The length of the CDR3 is 12 residues. Germline assignment: CDR1 LGHDT and CDR2 YNNKEL (reference sequence). CDR3 bases: TGTGCCAGCAGCCGGGCGGACTATGGCTACACCTTC. This encodes CASSRADYGYTF. The full variable domain, with the rest looked up from reference TRBV3-1 and TRBJ1-2, is DTAVSQTPKYLVTQMGNDKSIKCEQNLGHDTMYWYKQDSKKFLKIMFSYNNKELIINETVPNRFSPKSPDKAHLNLHINSLELGDSAVYFCASSRADYGYTFGSGTRLTVV.

V and J are TRBV20-1 and TRBJ1-2, with D hard to call. This CDR3 spans 12 amino acids. The germline gives CDR1 DFQATT, CDR2 SNEGSKA (reference sequence). V lost 0 bases and J lost 8, with 10 bases in between. The CDR3 loop is CSARDIVGGYTF. The CDR3 region has the DNA TGCAGTGCTAGAGATATAGTGGGCGGCTACACCTTC.

DNA for the CDR3: TGCGCCAGCAGCAAGACTACCGGGACGGGACCTTGGGAGCAGTACTTC. This sequence encodes CASSKTTGTGPWEQYF. The V gene is TRBV5-1, the J gene TRBJ2-7; D tentatively reads TRBD1 or TRBD2 (5 bases each). This CDR3 has 16 residues. V gave up 4 bases and J gave up 7 bases, with 24 bases separating them. Per the germline V gene, CDR1 is SGHRS and CDR2 is YFSETQ.

This clonotype has a count of ten or more. The V gene is TRBV12-3 or TRBV12-4, the J gene TRBJ1-5; weak D call: TRBD1 (6 bases). This CDR3 has 15 amino acids. The V end lost 9 bases, the J end lost 5 bases, and 20 bases lay between the germline ends. The CDR3 nucleotides read TGTGCCAGTAAAGGCGGGACATTGTTCGATCAGCCCCAGCATTTT. Translation: CASKGGTLFDQPQHF.

This clonotype has a handful of counts. A read error may be the cause here, since a much bigger clone is one base away. This rearrangement joins TRBV29-1 to TRBJ2-2; D is undetermined. The CDR3 spans 13 residues. Germline V gives CDR1 SQVTM, CDR2 ANQGSEA. V shed 2 bases and J shed 1 base, with 5 bases lying between them. The chain's CDR3 is CSVETGNTGELFF. The CDR3 coding sequence is TGCAGCGTTGAAACGGGGAACACCGGGGAGCTGTTTTTT.

This clonotype appeared a few times. The rearrangement links TRBV7-6 to TRBJ2-3, with D perhaps TRBD1 (5 bases). The CDR3 is 13 amino acids. V lost 4 bases to trimming and J lost 5 bases, with 10 bases between them. Germline V gene sequence: CDR1 SGHVS, CDR2 FNYEAQ. The CDR3 coding sequence is TGTGCCAGCAGCTCGGACACTATAGATACGCAGTATTTT. It specifies CASSSDTIDTQYF.

The chain carries TRBV7-2 and TRBJ2-1, with 8 bases aligning to TRBD1. CDR3 length: 14 residues. The V gene's germline CDR1 is SGHTA and CDR2 FQGNSA. V was pared by 3 bases and J by 5 bases, with 3 bases of the junction left unmatched. CDR3 nucleotides: TGTGCCAGCAGCTTGGACAGGGAGAACAATGAGCAGTTCTTC. Protein sequence: CASSLDRENNEQFF.

This clonotype occurred many times. The rearrangement links TRBV30 to TRBJ2-5, with D unclear. Trimming removed 1 base at V and 4 bases at J, with 16 bases between. Germline values: CDR1 GTSNPN, CDR2 SVGIG (reference sequence). CDR3 length: 15 amino acids. Written as DNA, the CDR3 is TGTGCCTGGAGTGCCGACGTAGGTGGTGGAGAGACCCAGTACTTC. Its protein product is CAWSADVGGGETQYF.

This clonotype was seen more than once but under ten times. The chain combines TRBV28 with TRBJ1-2, with D perhaps TRBD1 (5 bases). The CDR3 runs 14 residues. Germline CDR1 is MDHEN and CDR2 is SYDVKM. The V end lost 4 bases, the J end lost 4 bases, and 13 bases lay between the germline ends. The CDR3 region has the DNA TGTGCCAGCAGTTATGTCCGGGACGGCTATGGCTACACCTTC. It codes for CASSYVRDGYGYTF.

The genes are TRBV27 and TRBJ2-1; 7 bases align to TRBD2. This CDR3 contains 16 residues. Germline values: CDR1 MNHEY, CDR2 SMNVEV (reference sequence). The J segment lost 7 bases and the V segment lost 0 bases, leaving 9 bases of the junction unmatched. The CDR3 bases are TGTGCCAGCAGTTTATCCCCTAGCGGAGCCTTAAATGAGCAGTTCTTC. Amino acids: CASSLSPSGALNEQFF.

This chain joins TRBV20-1 and TRBJ2-1, with 10 nucleotides matching TRBD1. CDR1 DFQATT and CDR2 SNEGSKA come from the germline V gene (reference sequence). CDR3 length equals 15 residues. V was clipped by 1 base and J by 4 bases; unmatched bases: 4. CDR3 region: CSARGGDRGYNEQFF. In nucleotides, the CDR3 is TGCAGTGCTAGAGGGGGGGACAGGGGATACAATGAGCAGTTCTTC.

About this clonotype itself: The CDR3 end shows no conserved phenylalanine or tryptophan, and so a read error is likely. The rearrangement links TRBV6-1 to TRBJ2-7; no reliable D call. The V and J ends lost 3 bases and 2 bases respectively, with 11 bases between them. Germline CDR1 MNHNS, CDR2 SASEGT. The CDR3 is made up of 14 amino acids. CDR3 nucleotides: TGTGCCAGCAGTGACAGAACAGAGGCCTACGAGCAGTACTAC. This gives the protein CASSDRTEAYEQYY.

This clonotype was seen only a few times. The chain recombines TRBV2 with TRBJ2-5; D tentatively reads TRBD1 or TRBD2 (6 bases each). Between the trimmed V and J ends, which lost 8 bases and 9 bases, there was a span of 16 bases. CDR3 size: 12 residues. Germline CDR1 and CDR2: SNHLY and FYNNEI. The CDR3 region has the DNA TGTGCCAGCTCGGGGGCCCCGGAGCCCCAGTACTTC. Its protein is CASSGAPEPQYF.

This chain uses TRBV7-9 with TRBJ1-2; 7 bases align to TRBD1. The CDR3 sequence is 16 residues long. CDR1 and CDR2 (germline): SEHNR, FQNEAQ (reference sequence). V was pared by 1 base and J by 3 bases, with 8 bases of the junction left unmatched. CDR3 in amino acids: CASSLGYRDRDYGYTF. CDR3 in DNA: TGTGCCAGCAGCTTAGGCTACCGGGACAGAGACTATGGCTACACCTTC.

The chain is built from TRBV5-5 and TRBJ1-5, with 9 bases aligning to TRBD1. The CDR3 contains 18 residues. Germline CDR1 and CDR2: SGHKS and YYEKEE (reference sequence). Trimming cost V 0 bases and J 2 bases; bases outside gene matches: 9. CDR3 amino acids: CASSLVGQGVMGNQPQHF. DNA of the CDR3: TGTGCCAGCAGCTTGGTGGGACAGGGAGTAATGGGCAATCAGCCCCAGCATTTT. Full variable domain (missing parts from reference TRBV5-5 and TRBJ1-5): DAGVTQSPTHLIKTRGQQVTLRCSPISGHKSVSWYQQVLGQGPQFIFQYYEKEERGRGNFPDRFSARQFPNYSSELNVNALLLGDSALYLCASSLVGQGVMGNQPQHFGDGTRLSIL.

The V call is TRBV11-2, the J call TRBJ1-3; D unclear. The CDR3 consists of 12 residues. Trimming cost V 0 bases and J 7 bases, with 4 bases left between them. The germline gives CDR1 SGHAT, CDR2 FQNNGV. CDR3 DNA sequence: TGTGCCAGCAGCTTAGACCGGAACACCATATATTTT. Protein product: CASSLDRNTIYF.

The DNA of the CDR3 is TGCAGTGCTAGAGATCTTGCGGGAGTGAACGGGGAGCTGTTTTTT. It translates to CSARDLAGVNGELFF. The rearrangement joins TRBV20-1 to TRBJ2-2, with TRBD2 matching over 7 bases. This CDR3 is 15 amino acids long. J lost 7 bases, V lost 0 bases, and 8 bases had no gene match. CDR1 and CDR2 from the germline V gene are DFQATT and SNEGSKA (reference sequence).

This clonotype was picked up a small number of times. V usage is TRBV11-1 and J usage is TRBJ2-1; possibly TRBD2 for D (6 bases). Germline V gene data show CDR1 as SGHAT and CDR2 as FQDESV (reference sequence). The length of the CDR3 is 13 residues. The V gene lost 5 bases and the J gene lost 8 bases, with 13 bases spanning the gap. As DNA, the CDR3 is TGTGCCAGCAGCCGACTAGTTGGCGATGAGCAGTTCTTC. The encoded protein is CASSRLVGDEQFF.

DNA of the CDR3: TGTGCCAGCAGCCTAAAGGTGGGGCCCTACAATGAGCAGTTCTTC. This encodes CASSLKVGPYNEQFF. The V and J genes are TRBV4-2 and TRBJ2-1; possibly TRBD1 for D (5 bases). From germline, CDR1 is LGHNA and CDR2 YNFKEQ. V dropped 4 bases and J dropped 2 bases, with 12 bases sitting between them. This CDR3 is built from 15 residues.

The chain is built from TRBV11-2 and TRBJ2-3; TRBD2 matches 11 bases. The J segment lost 0 bases and the V segment lost 3 bases, leaving 17 bases of the junction unmatched. This CDR3 is built from 21 residues. The germline CDR1 and CDR2 sequences are SGHAT and FQNNGV. The CDR3 sequence is CASSFRTNLAGGRISTDTQYF. In nucleotides, the CDR3 is TGTGCCAGCAGCTTTCGAACGAATCTAGCGGGGGGAAGGATTAGCACAGATACGCAGTATTTT.

The rearrangement uses TRBV20-1 and TRBJ2-7; D may be TRBD1 or TRBD2 (5 bases each). The CDR3 consists of 13 residues. The germline V and J ends were trimmed by 3 bases and 0 bases, with 9 bases remaining between them. The germline CDR1 and CDR2 sequences are DFQATT and SNEGSKA (reference sequence). CDR3 nucleotides: TGCAGTGCTAGTTCCGGGACCTCCTACGAGCAGTACTTC. This codes for CSASSGTSYEQYF.

The chain couples TRBV20-1 to TRBJ1-1, with TRBD1 as a possible D gene (6 bases). The CDR3 spans 14 residues. Germline CDR1 is DFQATT and CDR2 is SNEGSKA (reference sequence). Trimming took off 4 bases at V and 1 base at J, with 13 bases between the two ends. The CDR3 is CSAKTPRGNTEAFF. CDR3 bases: TGCAGTGCTAAGACGCCCAGGGGGAACACTGAAGCTTTCTTT.

The genes are TRBV5-1 and TRBJ2-2; 10 bases align to TRBD1. The CDR3 is made up of 16 amino acids. Germline-derived CDR1 and CDR2 are SGHRS and YFSETQ. The ends lost 4 bases at V and 3 bases at J; junction bases unmatched: 6. CDR3 sequence (DNA): TGCGCCAGCAGCCCCAGGACAGGGGGTCACACCGGGGAGCTGTTTTTT. Amino acid sequence: CASSPRTGGHTGELFF.

This chain uses TRBV28 with TRBJ2-7; D possibly corresponds to TRBD1 (6 bases). V was shortened by 6 bases and J by 5 bases, with 17 bases between the two germline ends. The germline V gene has CDR1 MDHEN and CDR2 SYDVKM. The CDR3 runs to 14 residues. The CDR3 DNA reads TGTGCCAGCAGGGACCCGGGACATTATAACGAGCAGTACTTC. It codes for CASRDPGHYNEQYF.

In its sample, this clonotype was seen a few times. The chain couples TRBV29-1 to TRBJ2-3; no clear D. Deletions cut 5 bases from V and 2 bases from J, with 11 bases between. This CDR3 has 13 residues. CDR1 is SQVTM, CDR2 ANQGSEA, per germline. The CDR3: CSVHGRVTDTQYF. As DNA, the CDR3 is TGCAGCGTTCATGGTAGGGTCACAGATACGCAGTATTTT.

V and J are TRBV29-1 and TRBJ1-4; possible D gene TRBD1, 6 bases. V was trimmed by 5 bases and J by 4 bases, leaving 11 bases between them. Looked up from germline, CDR1 is SQVTM and CDR2 is ANQGSEA. CDR3 length: 13 residues. The CDR3 here is CSVMGQSNEKLFF. The CDR3 DNA reads TGCAGCGTTATGGGACAAAGTAATGAAAAACTGTTTTTT.

J is TRBJ1-5 and V is TRBV5-8, with D uncertain. Trimming pared 2 bases from V and 0 bases from J, leaving 12 bases between. Germline V gene data show CDR1 as SGHTS and CDR2 as YDEGEE. The CDR3 totals 16 residues. CDR3 in amino acids: CASSFINSYSNQPQHF. The CDR3 DNA reads TGTGCCAGCAGCTTCATTAACAGCTATAGCAATCAGCCCCAGCATTTT. Drawing the rest from reference TRBV5-8 and TRBJ1-5, the complete variable domain is EAGVTQSPTHLIKTRGQQATLRCSPISGHTSVYWYQQALGLGLQFLLWYDEGEERNRGNFPPRFSGRQFPNYSSELNVNALELEDSALYLCASSFINSYSNQPQHFGDGTRLSIL.

The chain has TRBV6-5 and TRBJ2-7; no definite D call. This CDR3 comprises 14 residues. The ends were cut back, 4 bases at V and 0 bases at J, with 10 bases in the middle. Germline CDR1 MNHEY, CDR2 SVGAGI. CDR3 sequence reads: CASSFSHGSYEQYF. The DNA for the CDR3 is TGTGCCAGCAGTTTCAGCCATGGCTCCTACGAGCAGTACTTC.

The rearrangement links TRBV5-1 to TRBJ2-1; 9 bases match TRBD1. V lost 7 bases and J lost 14; bases outside the gene matches: 19. Germline V lookup: CDR1 SGHRS, CDR2 YFSETQ. The CDR3 has 15 residues. The CDR3 DNA follows: TGCGCCAGCCGCGCCGGGACAGGGCGCGAAGGGAGCAAGTTCTTC. Its translation is CASRAGTGREGSKFF.

The chain combines TRBV20-1 with TRBJ2-2; 7 positions match TRBD1. CDR1 DFQATT and CDR2 SNEGSKA come from the germline V gene (reference sequence). V lost 2 bases, J lost 2 bases, and 14 bases stayed unmatched. The CDR3 loop spans 18 amino acids. The CDR3, as DNA: TGCAGTGCTAGACTTTTCAGTAGTGGGACAGTAAACACCGGGGAGCTGTTTTTT. This sequence encodes CSARLFSSGTVNTGELFF.

The chain employs TRBV6-6 and TRBJ2-6, with D uncertain. Germline CDR1 is MNHNY and CDR2 is SVGAGI (reference sequence). CDR3 length equals 13 residues. Trimming cost V 6 bases and J 3 bases, with 6 bases left between them. CDR3: CASRIGGANVLTF. In nucleotides, the CDR3 is TGTGCCAGCAGGATTGGTGGGGCCAACGTCCTGACTTTC.

V gene TRBV10-3 combines with J gene TRBJ1-1; 7 nucleotides align to TRBD1. The CDR3 consists of 13 residues. CDR1 is ENHRY, CDR2 SYGVKD, per germline. J was trimmed by 5 bases and V by 6 bases; bases with no gene match: 6. The CDR3 region is CAISTGESTEAFF. As DNA, the CDR3 is TGTGCCATCAGCACAGGGGAATCGACTGAAGCTTTCTTT.